This T cell receptor (beta chain) was captured in a study of OX40 agonist ivuxolimab in advanced cancers. Study overall: All patients had ivuxolimab intravenously every 2 weeks at 0.01 to 10 mg/kg. Mean age around 60 years, range roughly 23 to 79; 82.7% male.

Libraries were prepared by immunoSEQ multiplex PCR; TCRdb keeps only in-frame clonotypes and omits some of them. The table shows under 25,000 clones, with 65% to 85% occurring only once. The study, taken as a whole, reports: Expanded clones tended on average to be more numerous among CD8+ T cells than CD4+. Doses of 0.1 to 3.0 mg/kg were accompanied by clonal expansion of CD4+ and CD8+ blood T cells by week 6.

The CDR3 length is 14 residues. The table lists this clone with a count of one. Its antigen is undetermined. The TCR originated in an adult with an advanced solid tumor such as melanoma, head and neck, liver or kidney cancer. Sample: CD4+ or CD8+ T cells sorted from blood, taken in a trial of the OX40 agonist ivuxolimab. The V gene is TRBV21-1, the J gene TRBJ2-7; the table names TRBD1, a call not compared with the DNA. TRBV21-1 is a known pseudogene. CDR3 in amino acids: CAPKAGQVPYEQYF. The CDR3 bases are TGTGCCCCGAAAGCCGGACAGGTTCCCTACGAGCAGTACTTC.